Sequencing of this TCR beta chain was carried out in a study of CD8 T cells in Susac syndrome. To note about this clonotype: Its specificity is unknown.

The CDR3 contains 11 residues. Germline V gene lookup returns CDR1 SQVTM and CDR2 ANQGSEA. Trimming cost V 8 bases and J 8 bases, with 13 bases left between them. Reverse transcription used 0.5 to 1 ug RNA and random hexamers. It was immunoSEQ multiplex PCR that amplified TCR beta CDR3 across 54 Vbeta and 13 Jbeta. TCRdb re-derived calls from the immunoSEQ multiplex PCR reads in MiXCR, one entry per CDR3 protein. The data show some 120,000 distinct CDR3 sequences, around 94% seen once. TEMRA cells were FACS-enriched, with CD8+ and CD4+ T cells isolated negatively. Whole-study results and caveats: In Susac syndrome, CD8+ expansion was highest in TEMRA and active disease.

The sequence was obtained from a human donor with Susac syndrome. The genes are TRBV29-1 and TRBJ2-1; the D gene could be TRBD1 or TRBD2 (5 bases each). Sample: CD8+ T cells from PBMCs. The CDR3 DNA follows: TGCAGCACTCCGGGGCCGTATGAGCAGTTCTTC. Amino acid sequence: CSTPGPYEQFF.